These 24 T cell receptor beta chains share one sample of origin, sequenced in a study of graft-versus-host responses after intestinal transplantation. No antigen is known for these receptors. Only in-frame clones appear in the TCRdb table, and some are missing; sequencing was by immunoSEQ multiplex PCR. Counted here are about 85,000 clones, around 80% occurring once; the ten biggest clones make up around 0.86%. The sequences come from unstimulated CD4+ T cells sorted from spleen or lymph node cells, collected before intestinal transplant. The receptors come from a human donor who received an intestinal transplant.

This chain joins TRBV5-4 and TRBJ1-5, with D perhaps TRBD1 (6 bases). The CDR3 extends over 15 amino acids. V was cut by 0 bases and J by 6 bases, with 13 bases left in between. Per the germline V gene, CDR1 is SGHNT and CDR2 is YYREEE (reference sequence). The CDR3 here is CASSLGGGPTQPQHF. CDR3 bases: TGTGCCAGCAGCTTGGGCGGGGGCCCGACTCAGCCCCAGCATTTT. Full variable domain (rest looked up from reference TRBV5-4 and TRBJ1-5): ETGVTQSPTHLIKTRGQQVTLRCSSQSGHNTVSWYQQALGQGPQFIFQYYREEENGRGNFPPRFSGLQFPNYSSELNVNALELDDSALYLCASSLGGGPTQPQHFGDGTRLSIL.

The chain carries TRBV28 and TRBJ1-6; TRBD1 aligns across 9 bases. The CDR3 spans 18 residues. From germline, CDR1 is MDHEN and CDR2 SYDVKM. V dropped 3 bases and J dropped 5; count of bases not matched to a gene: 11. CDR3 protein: CASSFLGQGTANNSPLHF. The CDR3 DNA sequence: TGTGCCAGCAGTTTTCTAGGACAGGGGACGGCAAATAATTCACCCCTCCACTTT.

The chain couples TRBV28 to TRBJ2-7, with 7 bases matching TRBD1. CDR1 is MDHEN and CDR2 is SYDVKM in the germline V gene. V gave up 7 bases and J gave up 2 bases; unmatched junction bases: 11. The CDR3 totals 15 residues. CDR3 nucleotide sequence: TGTGCCAGCACCGGCACCGGGACAGCTACCTACGAGCAGTACTTC. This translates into CASTGTGTATYEQYF.

In nucleotides, the CDR3 is TGTGCCAGCAGAGGGCTAGCGGGAGGAGGATACAATGAGCAGTTCTTC. It codes for CASRGLAGGGYNEQFF. This chain uses TRBV2 with TRBJ2-1; 11 bases line up with TRBD2. The CDR3 has 16 residues. V shed 6 bases and J 4 bases; nucleotides not matched to a gene: 8. CDR1 is SNHLY and CDR2 is FYNNEI in the germline V gene.

The CDR3 region is CASIFNNEQFF. CDR3 DNA: TGTGCCAGCATTTTCAACAATGAGCAGTTCTTC. V gene TRBV6-5 combines with J gene TRBJ2-1; D not resolved. This CDR3 has 11 amino acids. From germline, CDR1 is MNHEY and CDR2 SVGAGI. V shed 7 bases and J shed 5 bases, with 6 bases lying between them.

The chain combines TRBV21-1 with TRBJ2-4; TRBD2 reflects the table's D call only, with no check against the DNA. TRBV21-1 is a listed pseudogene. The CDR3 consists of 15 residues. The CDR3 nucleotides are TGTGCCAGCAGCAACGTTAGCCCAGCCAAAAACATTCAGTACTTC. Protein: CASSNVSPAKNIQYF.

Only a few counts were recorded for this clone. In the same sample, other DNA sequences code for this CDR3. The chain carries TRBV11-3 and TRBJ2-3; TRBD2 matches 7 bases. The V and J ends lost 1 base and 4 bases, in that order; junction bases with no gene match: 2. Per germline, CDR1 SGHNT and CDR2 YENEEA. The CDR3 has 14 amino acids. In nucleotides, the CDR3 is TGTGCCAGCAGCTTAGGACTAGCCCCAGATACGCAGTATTTT. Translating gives CASSLGLAPDTQYF.

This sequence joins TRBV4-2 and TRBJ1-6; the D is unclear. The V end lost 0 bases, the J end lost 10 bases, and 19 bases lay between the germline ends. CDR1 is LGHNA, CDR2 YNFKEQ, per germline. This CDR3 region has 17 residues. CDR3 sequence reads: CASSQEAAGRDGSPLHF. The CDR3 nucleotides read TGTGCCAGCAGCCAAGAGGCAGCGGGGAGAGACGGGTCACCCCTCCACTTT.

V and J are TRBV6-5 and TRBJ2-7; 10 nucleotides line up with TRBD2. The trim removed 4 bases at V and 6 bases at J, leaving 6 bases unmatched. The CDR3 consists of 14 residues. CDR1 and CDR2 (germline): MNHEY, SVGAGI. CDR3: CASSLWLAGAEQYF. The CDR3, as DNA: TGTGCCAGCAGTTTGTGGCTAGCGGGAGCCGAGCAGTACTTC.

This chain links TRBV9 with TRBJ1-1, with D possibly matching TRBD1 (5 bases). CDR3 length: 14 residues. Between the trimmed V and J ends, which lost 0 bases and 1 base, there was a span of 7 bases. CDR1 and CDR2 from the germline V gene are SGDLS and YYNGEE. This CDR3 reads CASSVGQPNTEAFF. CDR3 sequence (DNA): TGTGCCAGCAGCGTAGGACAGCCGAACACTGAAGCTTTCTTT.

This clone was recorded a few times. In DNA form, the CDR3 reads TGCAGCACGAGGGAGTCCGCGAACACTGAAGCTTTCTTT. This encodes CSTRESANTEAFF. The genes are TRBV29-1 and TRBJ1-1; unclear D gene. Germline values: CDR1 SQVTM, CDR2 ANQGSEA. Between the trimmed V and J ends, which lost 8 bases and 1 base, there was a span of 14 bases. The CDR3 extends over 13 amino acids.

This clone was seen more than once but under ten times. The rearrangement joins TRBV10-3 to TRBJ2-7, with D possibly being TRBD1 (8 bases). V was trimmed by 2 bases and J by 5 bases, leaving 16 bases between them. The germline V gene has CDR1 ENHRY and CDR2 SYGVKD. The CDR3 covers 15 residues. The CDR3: CAISEQDRGGDEQYF. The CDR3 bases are TGTGCCATCAGTGAGCAAGACAGGGGAGGGGACGAGCAGTACTTC.

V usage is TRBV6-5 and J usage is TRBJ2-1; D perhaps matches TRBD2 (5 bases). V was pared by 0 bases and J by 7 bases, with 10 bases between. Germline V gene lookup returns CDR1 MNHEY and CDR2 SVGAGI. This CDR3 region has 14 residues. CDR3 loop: CASSYSPGKNEQFF. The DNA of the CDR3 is TGTGCCAGCAGTTACTCACCGGGGAAGAATGAGCAGTTCTTC.

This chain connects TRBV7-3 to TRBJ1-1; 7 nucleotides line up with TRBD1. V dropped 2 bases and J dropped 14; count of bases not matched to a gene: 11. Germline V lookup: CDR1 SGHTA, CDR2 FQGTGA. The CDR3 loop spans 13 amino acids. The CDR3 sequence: CASSLEGATQWFF. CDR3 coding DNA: TGTGCCAGCAGCTTAGAGGGGGCCACCCAATGGTTCTTT. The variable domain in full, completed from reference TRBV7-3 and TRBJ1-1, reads GAGVSQTPSNKVTEKGKYVELRCDPISGHTALYWYRQSLGQGPEFLIYFQGTGAADDSGLPNDRFFAVRPEGSVSTLKIQRTERGDSAVYLCASSLEGATQWFFGQGTRLTVV.

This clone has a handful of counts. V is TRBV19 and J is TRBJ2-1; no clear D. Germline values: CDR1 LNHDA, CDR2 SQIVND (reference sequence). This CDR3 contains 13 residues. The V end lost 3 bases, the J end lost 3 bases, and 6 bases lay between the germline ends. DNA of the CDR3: TGTGCCAGTAGTATCACTAACTACAATGAGCAGTTCTTC. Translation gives CASSITNYNEQFF.

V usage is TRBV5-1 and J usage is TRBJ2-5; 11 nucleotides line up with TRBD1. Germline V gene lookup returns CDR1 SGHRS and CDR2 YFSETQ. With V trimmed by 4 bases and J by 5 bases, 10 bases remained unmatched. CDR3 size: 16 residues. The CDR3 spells CASSTRPDRGLETQYF. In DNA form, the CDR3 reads TGCGCCAGCAGCACCAGACCGGACAGGGGGCTGGAGACCCAGTACTTC.

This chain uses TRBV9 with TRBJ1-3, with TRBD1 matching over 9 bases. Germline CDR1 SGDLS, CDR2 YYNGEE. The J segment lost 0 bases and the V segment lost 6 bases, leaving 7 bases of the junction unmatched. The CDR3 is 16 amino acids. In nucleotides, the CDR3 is TGTGCCAGCAAAAGGACAGGGGCTTACTCTGGAAACACCATATATTTT. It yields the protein CASKRTGAYSGNTIYF.

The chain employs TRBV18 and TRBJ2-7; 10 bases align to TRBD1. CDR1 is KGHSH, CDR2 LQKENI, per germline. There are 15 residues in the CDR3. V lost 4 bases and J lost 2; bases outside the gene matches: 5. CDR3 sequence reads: CASSRGTGDPYEQYF. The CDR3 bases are TGTGCCAGCTCACGGGGGACAGGGGATCCCTACGAGCAGTACTTC.

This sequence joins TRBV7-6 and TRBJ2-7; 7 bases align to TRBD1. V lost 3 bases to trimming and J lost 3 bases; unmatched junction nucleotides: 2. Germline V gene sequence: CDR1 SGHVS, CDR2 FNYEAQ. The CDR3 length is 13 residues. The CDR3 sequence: CASSFDRDYEQYF. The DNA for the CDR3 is TGTGCCAGCAGCTTCGACAGGGACTACGAGCAGTACTTC.

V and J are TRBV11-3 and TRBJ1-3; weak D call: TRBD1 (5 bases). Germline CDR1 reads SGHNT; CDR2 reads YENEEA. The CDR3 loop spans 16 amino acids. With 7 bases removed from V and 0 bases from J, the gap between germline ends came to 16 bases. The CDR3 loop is CASTDPGQSSGNTIYF. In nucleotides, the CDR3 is TGTGCCAGCACCGACCCAGGGCAAAGCTCTGGAAACACCATATATTTT.

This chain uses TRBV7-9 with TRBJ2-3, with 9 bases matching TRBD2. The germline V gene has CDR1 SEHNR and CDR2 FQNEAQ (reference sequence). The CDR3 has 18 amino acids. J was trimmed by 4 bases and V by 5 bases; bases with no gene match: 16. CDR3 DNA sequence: TGTGCCAGCAGCAAACCCCCTCGGCTAGCGGGGAGTGCAGATACGCAGTATTTT. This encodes CASSKPPRLAGSADTQYF.

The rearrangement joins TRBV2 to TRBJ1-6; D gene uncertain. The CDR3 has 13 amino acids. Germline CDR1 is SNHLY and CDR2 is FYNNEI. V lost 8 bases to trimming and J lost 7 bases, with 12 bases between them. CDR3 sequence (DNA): TGTGCCAGCGGGGAGATGGAGAATTCACCCCTCCACTTT. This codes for CASGEMENSPLHF.

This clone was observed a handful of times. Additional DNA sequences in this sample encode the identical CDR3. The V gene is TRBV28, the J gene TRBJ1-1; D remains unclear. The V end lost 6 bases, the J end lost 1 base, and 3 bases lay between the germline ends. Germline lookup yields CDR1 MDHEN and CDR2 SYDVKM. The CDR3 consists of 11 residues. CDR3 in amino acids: CASSGNTEAFF. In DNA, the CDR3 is TGTGCCAGCAGCGGGAACACTGAAGCTTTCTTT. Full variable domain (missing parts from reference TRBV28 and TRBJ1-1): DVKVTQSSRYLVKRTGEKVFLECVQDMDHENMFWYRQDPGLGLRLIYFSYDVKMKEKGDIPEGYSVSREKKERFSLILESASTNQTSMYLCASSGNTEAFFGQGTRLTVV.

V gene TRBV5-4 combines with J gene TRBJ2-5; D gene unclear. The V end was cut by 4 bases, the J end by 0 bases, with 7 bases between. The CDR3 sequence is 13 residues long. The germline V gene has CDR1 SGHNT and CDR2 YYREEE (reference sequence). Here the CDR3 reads CASSHRDQETQYF. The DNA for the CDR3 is TGTGCCAGCAGCCACCGGGACCAAGAGACCCAGTACTTC. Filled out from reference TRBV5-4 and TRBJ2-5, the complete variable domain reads ETGVTQSPTHLIKTRGQQVTLRCSSQSGHNTVSWYQQALGQGPQFIFQYYREEENGRGNFPPRFSGLQFPNYSSELNVNALELDDSALYLCASSHRDQETQYFGPGTRLLVL.